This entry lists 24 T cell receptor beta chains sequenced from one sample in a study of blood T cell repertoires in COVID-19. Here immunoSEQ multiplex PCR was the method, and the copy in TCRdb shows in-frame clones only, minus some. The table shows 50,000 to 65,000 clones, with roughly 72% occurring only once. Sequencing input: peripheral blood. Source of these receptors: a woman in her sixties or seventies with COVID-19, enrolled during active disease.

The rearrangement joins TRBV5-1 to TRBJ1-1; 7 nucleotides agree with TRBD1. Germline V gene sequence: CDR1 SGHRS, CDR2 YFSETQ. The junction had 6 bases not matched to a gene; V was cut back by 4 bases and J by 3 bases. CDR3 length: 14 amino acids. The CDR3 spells CASSHRGWDTEAFF. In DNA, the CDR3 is TGCGCCAGCAGCCACAGGGGTTGGGACACTGAAGCTTTCTTT.

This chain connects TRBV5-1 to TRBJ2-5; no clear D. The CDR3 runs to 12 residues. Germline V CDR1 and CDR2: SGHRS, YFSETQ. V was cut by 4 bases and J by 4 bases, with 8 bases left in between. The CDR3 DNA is TGCGCCAGCAGCCCAACCGGAGAGACCCAGTACTTC. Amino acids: CASSPTGETQYF.

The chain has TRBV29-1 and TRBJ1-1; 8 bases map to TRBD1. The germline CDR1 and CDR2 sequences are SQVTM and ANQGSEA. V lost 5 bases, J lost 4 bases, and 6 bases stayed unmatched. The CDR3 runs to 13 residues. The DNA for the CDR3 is TGCAGCGTTCCCGGGACAGGATTCACTGAAGCTTTCTTT. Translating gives CSVPGTGFTEAFF.

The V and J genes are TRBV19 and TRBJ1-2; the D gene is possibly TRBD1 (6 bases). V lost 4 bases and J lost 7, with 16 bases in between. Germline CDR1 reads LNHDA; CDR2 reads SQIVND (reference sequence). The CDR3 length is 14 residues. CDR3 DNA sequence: TGTGCCAGTAGTACCATAAGGACAGTTTCTGGCTACACCTTC. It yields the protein CASSTIRTVSGYTF.

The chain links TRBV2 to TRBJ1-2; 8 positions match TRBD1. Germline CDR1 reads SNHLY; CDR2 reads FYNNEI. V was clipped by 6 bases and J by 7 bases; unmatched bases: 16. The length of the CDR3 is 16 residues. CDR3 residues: CASSRDRPGRAIGYTF. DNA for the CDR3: TGTGCCAGCAGCCGGGACAGGCCTGGGAGAGCTATTGGCTACACCTTC.

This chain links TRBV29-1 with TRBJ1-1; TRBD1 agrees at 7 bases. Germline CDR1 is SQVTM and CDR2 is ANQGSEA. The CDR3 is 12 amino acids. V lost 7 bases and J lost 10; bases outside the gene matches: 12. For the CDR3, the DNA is TGCAGCGGGGAATTCCAACAGGGGCGAGCTTTCTTT. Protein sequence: CSGEFQQGRAFF.

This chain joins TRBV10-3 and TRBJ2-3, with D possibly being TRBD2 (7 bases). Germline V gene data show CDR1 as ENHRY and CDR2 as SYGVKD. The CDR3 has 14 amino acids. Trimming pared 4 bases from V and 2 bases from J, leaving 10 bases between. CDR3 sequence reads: CAISVRGATDTQYF. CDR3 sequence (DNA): TGTGCCATCAGTGTTCGGGGGGCCACAGATACGCAGTATTTT.

The CDR3 spells CASSQAVAYEQYF. Written as DNA, the CDR3 is TGCGCCAGCAGCCAAGCAGTCGCCTACGAGCAGTACTTC. J is TRBJ2-7 and V is TRBV4-3; D gene unclear. The CDR3 totals 13 residues. The V and J ends lost 1 base and 2 bases respectively, with 6 bases between them. Germline V gives CDR1 LGHNA, CDR2 YSLEER.

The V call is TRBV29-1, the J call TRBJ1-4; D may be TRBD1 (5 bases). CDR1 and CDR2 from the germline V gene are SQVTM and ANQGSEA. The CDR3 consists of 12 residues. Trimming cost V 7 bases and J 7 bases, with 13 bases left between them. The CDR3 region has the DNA TGCAGCGGCCAGGGTTTGGGTGAAAAACTGTTTTTT. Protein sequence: CSGQGLGEKLFF.

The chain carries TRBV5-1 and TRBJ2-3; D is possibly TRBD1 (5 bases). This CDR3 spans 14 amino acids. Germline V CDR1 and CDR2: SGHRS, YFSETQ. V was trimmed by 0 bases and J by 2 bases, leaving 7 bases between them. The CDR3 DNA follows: TGCGCCAGCAGCTTGGGACAGCCCACAGATACGCAGTATTTT. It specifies CASSLGQPTDTQYF.

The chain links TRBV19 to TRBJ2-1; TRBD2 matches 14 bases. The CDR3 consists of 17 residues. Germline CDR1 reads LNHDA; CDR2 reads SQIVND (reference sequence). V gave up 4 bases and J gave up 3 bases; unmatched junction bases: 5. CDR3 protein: CASSSGTSGSFYNEQFF. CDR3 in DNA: TGTGCCAGTAGTAGCGGGACTAGCGGGAGCTTCTACAATGAGCAGTTCTTC.

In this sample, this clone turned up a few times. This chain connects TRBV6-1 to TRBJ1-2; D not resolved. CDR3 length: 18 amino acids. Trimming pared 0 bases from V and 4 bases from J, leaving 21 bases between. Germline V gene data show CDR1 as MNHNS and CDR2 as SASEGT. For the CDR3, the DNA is TGTGCCAGCAGTGAAGCGTTGTCCGGGCGGACTCTAGCCTATGGCTACACCTTC. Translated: CASSEALSGRTLAYGYTF.

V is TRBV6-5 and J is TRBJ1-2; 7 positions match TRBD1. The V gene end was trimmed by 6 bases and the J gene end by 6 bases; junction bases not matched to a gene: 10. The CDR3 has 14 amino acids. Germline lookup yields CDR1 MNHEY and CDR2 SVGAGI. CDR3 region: CASRNIGQANGYTF. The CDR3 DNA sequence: TGTGCCAGCAGAAATATTGGACAGGCGAATGGCTACACCTTC.

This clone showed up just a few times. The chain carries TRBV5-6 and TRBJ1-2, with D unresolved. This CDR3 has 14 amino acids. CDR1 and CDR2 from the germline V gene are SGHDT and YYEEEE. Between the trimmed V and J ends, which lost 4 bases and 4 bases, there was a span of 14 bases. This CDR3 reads CASSPVAGTYGYTF. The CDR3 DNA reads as TGTGCCAGCAGCCCTGTGGCTGGCACCTATGGCTACACCTTC. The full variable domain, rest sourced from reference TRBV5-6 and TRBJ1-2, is DAGVTQSPTHLIKTRGQQVTLRCSPKSGHDTVSWYQQALGQGPQFIFQYYEEEERQRGNFPDRFSGHQFPNYSSELNVNALLLGDSALYLCASSPVAGTYGYTFGSGTRLTVV.

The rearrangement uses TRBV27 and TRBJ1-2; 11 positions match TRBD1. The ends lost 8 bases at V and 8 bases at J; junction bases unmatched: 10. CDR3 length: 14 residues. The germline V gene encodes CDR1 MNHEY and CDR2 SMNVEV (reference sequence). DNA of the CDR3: TGTGCCAGCTCCGACGGACAGGGGGCTTTCGGCTACACCTTC. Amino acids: CASSDGQGAFGYTF.

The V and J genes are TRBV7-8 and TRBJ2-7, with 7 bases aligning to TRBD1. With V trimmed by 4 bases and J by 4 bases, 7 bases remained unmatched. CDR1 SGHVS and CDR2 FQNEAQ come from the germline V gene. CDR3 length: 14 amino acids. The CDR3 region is CASSSTGSGYEQYV. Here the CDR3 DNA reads TGTGCCAGCAGCTCGACAGGGTCGGGATACGAGCAGTACGTC.

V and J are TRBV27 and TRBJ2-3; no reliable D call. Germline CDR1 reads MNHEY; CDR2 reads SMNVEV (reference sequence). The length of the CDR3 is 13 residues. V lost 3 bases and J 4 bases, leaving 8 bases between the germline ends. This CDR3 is CASSLTLADTQYF. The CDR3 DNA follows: TGTGCCAGCAGTTTGACCCTAGCAGATACGCAGTATTTT.

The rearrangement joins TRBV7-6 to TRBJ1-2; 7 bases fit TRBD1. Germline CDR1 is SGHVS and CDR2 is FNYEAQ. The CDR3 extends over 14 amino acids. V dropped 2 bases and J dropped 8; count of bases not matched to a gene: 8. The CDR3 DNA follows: TGTGCCAGCAGCTTATACGAGGGGGCAAGGGGCTACACCTTC. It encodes CASSLYEGARGYTF. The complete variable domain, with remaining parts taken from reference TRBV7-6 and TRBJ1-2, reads GAGVSQSPRYKVTKRGQDVALRCDPISGHVSLYWYRQALGQGPEFLTYFNYEAQQDKSGLPNDRFSAERPEGSISTLTIQRTEQRDSAMYRCASSLYEGARGYTFGSGTRLTVV.

The CDR3 protein is CASSYSGGGNEQFF. In DNA form, the CDR3 reads TGTGCCAGCAGTTACAGCGGGGGTGGCAATGAGCAGTTCTTC. J is TRBJ2-1 and V is TRBV6-2 or TRBV6-3; 8 nucleotides line up with TRBD2. The CDR3 sequence is 14 residues long. Germline V gives CDR1 MNHEY, CDR2 SVGEGT. The V gene end was trimmed by 2 bases and the J gene end by 6 bases; junction bases not matched to a gene: 3.

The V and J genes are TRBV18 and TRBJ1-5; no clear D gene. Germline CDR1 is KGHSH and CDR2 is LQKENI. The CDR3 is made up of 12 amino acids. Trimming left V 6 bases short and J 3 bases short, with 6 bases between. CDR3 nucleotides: TGTGCCAGCTCCGAGAACAATCAGCCCCAGCATTTT. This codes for CASSENNQPQHF.

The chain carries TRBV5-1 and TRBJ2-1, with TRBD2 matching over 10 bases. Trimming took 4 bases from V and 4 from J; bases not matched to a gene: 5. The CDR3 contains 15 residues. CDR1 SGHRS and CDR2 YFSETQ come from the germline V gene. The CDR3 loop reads CASSTGTSAYNEQFF. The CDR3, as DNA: TGCGCCAGCAGCACTGGGACTAGCGCATACAATGAGCAGTTCTTC.

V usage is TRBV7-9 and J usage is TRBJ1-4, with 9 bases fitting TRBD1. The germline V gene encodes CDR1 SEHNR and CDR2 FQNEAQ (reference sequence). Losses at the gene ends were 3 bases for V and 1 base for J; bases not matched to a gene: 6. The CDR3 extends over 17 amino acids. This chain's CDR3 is CASSFWGQGGTNEKLFF. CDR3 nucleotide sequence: TGTGCCAGCAGCTTTTGGGGACAGGGTGGAACTAATGAAAAACTGTTTTTT.

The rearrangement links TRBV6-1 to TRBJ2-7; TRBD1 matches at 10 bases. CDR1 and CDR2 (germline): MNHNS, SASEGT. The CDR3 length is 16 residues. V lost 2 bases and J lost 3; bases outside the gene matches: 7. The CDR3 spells CASSERGTGANYEQYV. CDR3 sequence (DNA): TGTGCCAGCAGTGAACGGGGGACAGGGGCCAACTACGAGCAGTACGTC.

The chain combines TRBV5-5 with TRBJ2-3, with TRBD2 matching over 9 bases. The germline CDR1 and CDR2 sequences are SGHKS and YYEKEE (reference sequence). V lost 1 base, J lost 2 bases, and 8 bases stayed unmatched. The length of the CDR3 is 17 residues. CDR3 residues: CASSLSGAGGHTDTQYF. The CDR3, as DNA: TGTGCCAGCAGCTTGTCTGGGGCGGGAGGGCACACAGATACGCAGTATTTT.